Listed below are T cell receptor beta chains from one sample, sequenced in a study of T-cell reconstitution after alpha-beta-depleted transplantation in children. TCRdb fed the PCR reads into MiXCR, producing one record per CDR3 protein. The sample lists about 510,000 distinct CDR3 sequences; approximately 10% were seen once. Sequences were derived from PBMCs, mostly from graft donor cells, sampled 180 days after TCRalphabeta/CD19-depleted stem cell transplant. The receptors were gathered from a female patient aged 2-10 years who had a stem cell transplant for aplastic anemia, so the T cells may come from the graft donor. The CDR3 runs from the conserved cysteine through the conserved F or W. D genes are given only for firm matches. Not all rows give a size; the values are once, few, many and, for expanded clones, a class.

TRBV6-2/TRBV6-3	-	TRBJ2-2	few	TGTGCCAGCAGTAGCTCCCGAGTGCTAGCAGAATCGAACACCGGGGAGCTGTTTTTT	CASSSSRVLAESNTGELFF
TRBV5-1	-	TRBJ2-3	few	TGCGCCAGCAGCCCGATGGTGGCAAGATATTCAGATACGCAGTATTTT	CASSPMVARYSDTQYF
TRBV20-1	-	TRBJ1-5	few	TGCAGTGCTAGAATCGGCAGGGCGAACGTTCAGCCCCAGCATTTT	CSARIGRANVQPQHF
TRBV4-3	-	TRBJ2-5	few	TGCGCCAGCAGCCAAGGGAGTCGTTGGGGAGAGACCCAGTACTTC	CASSQGSRWGETQYF
TRBV29-1	-	TRBJ2-2	many	TGCAGCGTTGACCACCACGGGGAGCTGTTTTTT	CSVDHHGELFF
TRBV6-1	TRBD1	TRBJ2-7	few	TGTGCCAGCACCCGGACAGGGCTCTCCTACGAGCAGTACTTC	CASTRTGLSYEQYF
TRBV6-5	-	TRBJ1-2	-	TGTGCCAGCAGTTACTCTGGGAAAAACGGCTACACCTTC	CASSYSGKNGYTF
TRBV29-1	-	TRBJ2-5	-	TGCAGCGTTGAAGCGGGGAGCGCGGGGGAGACCCAGTACTTC	CSVEAGSAGETQYF
TRBV5-1	-	TRBJ2-5	-	TGCGCCAGCAGTTTAACGGGAGAGATCCCCAAGAGGACCCAGTACTTC	CASSLTGEIPKRTQYF
TRBV27	-	TRBJ1-4	-	TGTGCCAGCAGTCCACTCAGGATTGCAACTAATGAAAAACTGTTTTTT	CASSPLRIATNEKLFF
TRBV7-9	-	TRBJ1-1	few	TGTGCCAGCAGCTTACAGGGGCGGAACACTGAAGCTTTCTTT	CASSLQGRNTEAFF
TRBV7-8	-	TRBJ2-1	few	TGTGCCAGCAGCTTAGAGGCGGGGCCCCACAATGAGCAGTTCTTC	CASSLEAGPHNEQFF
TRBV12-3/TRBV12-4	-	TRBJ1-5	-	TGTGCCAGCAGTTTATGGGGGCTTGGCAATCAGCCCCAGCATTTT	CASSLWGLGNQPQHF
TRBV11-1	-	TRBJ2-1	-	TGTGCCAGCAGCTCCGTGGTTACGACTAGGAGGGTTTACAATGAGCAGTTCTTC	CASSSVVTTRRVYNEQFF
TRBV5-1	TRBD2	TRBJ2-3	-	TGCGCCAGCAGCTTGGAACTAGCGGGAGAGAGCACAGATACGCAGTATTTT	CASSLELAGESTDTQYF
TRBV7-9	-	TRBJ2-5	few	TGTGCCAGCAGCTTAAGAAGTAACGTCGAGACCCAGTACTTC	CASSLRSNVETQYF
TRBV12-3/TRBV12-4	-	TRBJ1-5	-	TGTGCCAGCAGCGAGGGACTTCAGAGCAATCAGCCCCAGCATTTT	CASSEGLQSNQPQHF
TRBV29-1	-	TRBJ1-1	-	TGCAGCGTTGACCCCTGGGAGGCGACTGAAGCTTTCTTT	CSVDPWEATEAFF
TRBV11-2	-	TRBJ1-5	-	TGTGCCAGCAGCTTAAGTGGGGACGCATATAGCAATCAGCCCCAGCATTTT	CASSLSGDAYSNQPQHF
TRBV20-1	-	TRBJ2-5	-	TGCAGTGCTCGATCTGATTGGGAGACCCAGTACTTC	CSARSDWETQYF
TRBV10-3	-	TRBJ1-5	-	TGTGCCATCAGAGGGCGGGGAGATCAGCCCCAGCATTTT	CAIRGRGDQPQHF
TRBV5-6	-	TRBJ2-1	few	TGTGCCAGCAGCTTGGTTCCAGCCTCCTACAATGAGCAGTTCTTC	CASSLVPASYNEQFF